What follows are 11 T cell receptor beta chains derived from one specimen sequenced in a study of blood T cell repertoires in COVID-19. Sequencing was performed with immunoSEQ multiplex PCR; in TCRdb, only in-frame clones are kept and a portion is missing. The sample yields 140,000 or so clones, about three quarters seen once. Source material: peripheral blood. The receptors originated from a woman between 55 and 75 years old with acute or convalescent COVID-19.

The chain joins TRBV2 to TRBJ1-1; TRBD1 matches at 7 bases. With 5 bases clipped from V and 10 bases from J, the junction kept 16 bases outside the gene matches. This CDR3 region has 15 residues. The V gene's germline CDR1 is SNHLY and CDR2 FYNNEI. The CDR3 protein is CASSLQGLGSEVAFF. CDR3 nucleotides: TGTGCCAGCAGTTTACAGGGGCTCGGCTCTGAGGTAGCTTTCTTT.

The rearrangement links TRBV27 to TRBJ2-2; 11 nucleotides align to TRBD2. The CDR3 has 17 residues. Per the germline V gene, CDR1 is MNHEY and CDR2 is SMNVEV (reference sequence). The trim removed 6 bases at V and 4 bases at J, leaving 10 bases unmatched. The CDR3 sequence is CASSRTPSGRSTGELFF. The DNA for the CDR3 is TGTGCCAGCAGCCGTACCCCTAGCGGGAGGAGCACCGGGGAGCTGTTTTTT.

The rearrangement links TRBV7-9 to TRBJ1-6; 8 bases align to TRBD1. Germline V gene lookup returns CDR1 SEHNR and CDR2 FQNEAQ (reference sequence). The CDR3 runs 19 residues. The V segment lost 2 bases and the J segment 0 bases; nucleotides outside the gene matches: 9. CDR3 residues: CASSLSPDRARSYNSPLHF. CDR3 bases: TGTGCCAGCAGCTTATCCCCGGACAGGGCGCGCTCCTATAATTCACCCCTCCACTTT.

In DNA form, the CDR3 reads TGTGCCAGCAGCCCCCGGAGGGGCGGTGGCGGGGAGCTGTTTTTT. This encodes CASSPRRGGGGELFF. The chain is built from TRBV11-3 and TRBJ2-2; tentative D call: TRBD2 (6 bases). Germline values: CDR1 SGHNT, CDR2 YENEEA. The CDR3 has 15 amino acids. V gave up 5 bases and J gave up 7 bases, with 17 bases separating them.

V usage is TRBV7-9 and J usage is TRBJ2-7, with TRBD2 matching 10 bases. The trim removed 3 bases at V and 4 bases at J, leaving 3 bases unmatched. Germline V gives CDR1 SEHNR, CDR2 FQNEAQ (reference sequence). This CDR3 is built from 14 residues. In DNA, the CDR3 is TGTGCCAGCAGCTTCCGGACTAGCGGATACGAGCAGTACTTC. Protein product: CASSFRTSGYEQYF. Drawing the rest from reference TRBV7-9 and TRBJ2-7, the complete variable domain is DTGVSQNPRHKITKRGQNVTFRCDPISEHNRLYWYRQTLGQGPEFLTYFQNEAQLEKSRLLSDRFSAERPKGSFSTLEIQRTEQGDSAMYLCASSFRTSGYEQYFGPGTRLTVT.

The rearrangement uses TRBV30 and TRBJ2-3; tentative D call: TRBD2 (5 bases). The CDR3 spans 14 residues. The germline V and J ends were trimmed by 2 bases and 1 base, with 10 bases remaining between them. Germline CDR1 is GTSNPN and CDR2 is SVGIG (reference sequence). The CDR3 sequence: CAWSPGGGTDTQYF. DNA of the CDR3: TGTGCCTGGAGTCCCGGAGGCGGCACAGATACGCAGTATTTT. The full variable domain, rest sourced from reference TRBV30 and TRBJ2-3, is SQTIHQWPATLVQPVGSPLSLECTVEGTSNPNLYWYRQAAGRGLQLLFYSVGIGQISSEVPQNLSASRPQDRQFILSSKKLLLSDSGFYLCAWSPGGGTDTQYFGPGTRLTVL.

This clone has just one count. The genes are TRBV15 and TRBJ2-3; the match to TRBD1 covers 7 bases. Germline lookup yields CDR1 LNHNV and CDR2 YYDKDF (reference sequence). V dropped 3 bases and J dropped 3; count of bases not matched to a gene: 6. The CDR3 consists of 15 residues. CDR3 nucleotide sequence: TGTGCCACCAGCAGGACAGGGTTAGAGACAGATACGCAGTATTTT. Translated: CATSRTGLETDTQYF. Supplemented by reference TRBV15 and TRBJ2-3, the full variable domain reads DAMVIQNPRYQVTQFGKPVTLSCSQTLNHNVMYWYQQKSSQAPKLLFHYYDKDFNNEADTPDNFQSRRPNTSFCFLDIRSPGLGDTAMYLCATSRTGLETDTQYFGPGTRLTVL.

This clone was detected only once. This sequence joins TRBV13 and TRBJ2-1, with 11 nucleotides matching TRBD2. V dropped 2 bases and J dropped 8; count of bases not matched to a gene: 5. The CDR3 has 15 residues. CDR1 PRHDT and CDR2 FYEKMQ come from the germline V gene (reference sequence). CDR3 DNA: TGTGCCAGCAGCTTATTAGCGGGAGGGGCGTATGAGCAGTTCTTC. As protein: CASSLLAGGAYEQFF.

A note on this clone: A much larger clone lies a single base off, so this may be a read error. The chain recombines TRBV7-2 with TRBJ2-7; tentatively, D is TRBD2 (5 bases). This CDR3 contains 13 residues. The germline CDR1 and CDR2 sequences are SGHTA and FQGNSA. DNA for the CDR3: TGTGTCAGCAGCTTTGAACTAGGCAGGGAGCAGTACTTC. It specifies CVSSFELGREQYF.

This clone was recorded only once. The chain is built from TRBV7-9 and TRBJ1-6, with 11 bases that match TRBD1. The germline gives CDR1 SEHNR, CDR2 FQNEAQ (reference sequence). The CDR3 contains 14 residues. J gave up 7 bases and V 5 bases, and 1 base lay outside the gene matches. Written as DNA, the CDR3 is TGTGCCAGCAGCCGGACAGGGGGCAATTCACCCCTCCACTTT. Translated: CASSRTGGNSPLHF.

J is TRBJ2-1 and V is TRBV27; possibly TRBD2 for D (6 bases). CDR1 MNHEY and CDR2 SMNVEV come from the germline V gene (reference sequence). CDR3 length: 13 residues. V was trimmed by 8 bases and J by 4 bases, leaving 12 bases between them. DNA of the CDR3: TGTGCCAGCGCGGACGGGGGATACAATGAGCAGTTCTTC. This sequence encodes CASADGGYNEQFF.